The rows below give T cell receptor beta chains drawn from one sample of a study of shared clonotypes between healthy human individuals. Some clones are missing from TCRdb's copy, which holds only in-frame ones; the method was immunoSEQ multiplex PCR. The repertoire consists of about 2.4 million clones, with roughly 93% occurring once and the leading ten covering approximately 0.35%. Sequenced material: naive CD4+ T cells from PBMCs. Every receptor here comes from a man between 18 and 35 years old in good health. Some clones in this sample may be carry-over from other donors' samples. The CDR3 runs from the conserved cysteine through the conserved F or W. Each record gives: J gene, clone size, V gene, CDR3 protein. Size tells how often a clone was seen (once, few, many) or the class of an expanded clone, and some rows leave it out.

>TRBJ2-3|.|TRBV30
CACSGRPNTDTQYF
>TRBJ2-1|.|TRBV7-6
CASGRSSKNEQFF
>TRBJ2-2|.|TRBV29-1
CSVEAGVGGTGELFF
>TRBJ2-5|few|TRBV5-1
CASSLVGTGGKETQYF
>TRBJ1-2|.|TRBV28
CASSLSGGVSHYGYTF
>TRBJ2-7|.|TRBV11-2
CASSFAGNYEQYF
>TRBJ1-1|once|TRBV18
CASSPPTGGTDTEAFF
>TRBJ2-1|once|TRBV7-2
CASRKTYNEQFF
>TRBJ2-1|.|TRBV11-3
CASSLDGTVNGNEQFF
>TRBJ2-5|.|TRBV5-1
CASSGAGTVEETQYF